This T cell receptor (beta chain) was retrieved from a study of beta chain features in type 1 diabetes. As for the study in general: Sorted cells, about 98,000,000 in number, were examined across all samples.

This clone was counted a few times. What it recognizes is unknown. The sample holds other DNA sequences that translate to the same CDR3. Study findings and constraints: Sequencing from cDNA could over-represent high-TCR-expressing cells.

Expressed TCRB transcripts were sequenced because the entire RNA isolate underwent reverse transcription. Repertoires were generated with immunoSEQ multiplex PCR, while TCRdb's copy carries only in-frame clones and drops some. The repertoire has a few hundred thousand clones, 25% to 35% of them found once; the top ten carry about 0.06%. The germline V gene has CDR1 SNHLY and CDR2 FYNNEI. This CDR3 is built from 14 residues. V lost 6 bases and J lost 3; bases outside the gene matches: 1. The rearrangement links TRBV2 to TRBJ2-1; 11 nucleotides align to TRBD1. Input material: naive CD4+ T cells from blood. The source is a man aged 18 to 30 in good health. DNA for the CDR3: TGTGCCAGCAGCGGGACAGGGGGCTACAATGAGCAGTTCTTC. Translated, it gives CASSGTGGYNEQFF.